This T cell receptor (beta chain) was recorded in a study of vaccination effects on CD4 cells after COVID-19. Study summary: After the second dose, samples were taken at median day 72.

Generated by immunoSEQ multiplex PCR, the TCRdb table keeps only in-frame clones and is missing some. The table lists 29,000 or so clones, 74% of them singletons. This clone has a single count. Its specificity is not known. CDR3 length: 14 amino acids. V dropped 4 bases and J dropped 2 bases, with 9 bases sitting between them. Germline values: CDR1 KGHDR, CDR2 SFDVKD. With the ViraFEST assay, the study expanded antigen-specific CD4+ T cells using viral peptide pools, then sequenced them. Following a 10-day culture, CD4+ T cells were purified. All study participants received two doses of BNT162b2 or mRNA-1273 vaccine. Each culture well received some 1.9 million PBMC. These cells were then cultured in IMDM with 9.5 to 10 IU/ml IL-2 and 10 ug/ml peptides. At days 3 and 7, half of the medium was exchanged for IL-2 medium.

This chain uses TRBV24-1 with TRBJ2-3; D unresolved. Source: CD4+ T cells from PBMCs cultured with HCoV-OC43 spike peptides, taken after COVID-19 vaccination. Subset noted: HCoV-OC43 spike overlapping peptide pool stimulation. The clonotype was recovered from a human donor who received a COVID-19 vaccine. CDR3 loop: CATSDGFPTDTQYF. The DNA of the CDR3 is TGTGCCACCAGTGACGGGTTCCCCACAGATACGCAGTATTTT.